This T cell receptor (beta chain) is from a study of immune evolution from preneoplasia to lung adenocarcinoma. In its sample, this clone was seen a few times. The CDR3 covers 13 residues. With V trimmed by 1 base and J by 5 bases, 0 bases remained unmatched. The germline gives CDR1 MGHRA, CDR2 YSYEKL. Sequencing used immunoSEQ multiplex PCR; TCRdb keeps in-frame clones, though not all of them. The sample includes around 10,000 clones, roughly 70% of them seen just once. Sequenced sample: FFPE normal lung tissue adjacent to the tumor. The rearrangement uses TRBV4-1 and TRBJ2-3, with 7 bases that match TRBD2. The sequence came from a person aged 55 to 70 with lung adenocarcinoma. Some clones in this sample may be carry-over from other donors' samples. The CDR3 is CASSQGGGDTQYF. CDR3 DNA: TGCGCCAGCAGCCAAGGGGGGGGAGATACGCAGTATTTT.